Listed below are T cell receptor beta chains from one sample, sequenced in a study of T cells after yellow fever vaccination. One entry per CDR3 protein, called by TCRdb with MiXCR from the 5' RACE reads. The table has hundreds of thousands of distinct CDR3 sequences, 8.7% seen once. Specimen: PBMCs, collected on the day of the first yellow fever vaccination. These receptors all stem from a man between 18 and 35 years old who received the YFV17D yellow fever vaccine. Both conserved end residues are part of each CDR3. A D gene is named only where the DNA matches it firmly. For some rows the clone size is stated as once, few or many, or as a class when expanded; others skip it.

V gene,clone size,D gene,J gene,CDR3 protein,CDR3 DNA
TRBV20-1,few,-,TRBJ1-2,CSAGRGNYGYTF,TGCAGTGCCGGGAGGGGGAACTATGGCTACACCTTC
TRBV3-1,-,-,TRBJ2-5,CASSQEVGTQQETQYF,TGTGCCAGCAGCCAAGAAGTGGGTACACAACAAGAGACCCAGTACTTC
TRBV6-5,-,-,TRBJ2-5,CASGTGPTQYF,TGTGCCAGCGGGACCGGCCCCACCCAGTACTTC
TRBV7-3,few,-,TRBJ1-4,CASSLKGPPDEKLFF,TGTGCCAGCAGCTTAAAGGGCCCCCCGGATGAAAAACTGTTTTTT
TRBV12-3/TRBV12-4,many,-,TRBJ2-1,CASSFGVVVEQFF,TGTGCCAGCAGTTTTGGGGTGGTTGTTGAGCAGTTCTTC
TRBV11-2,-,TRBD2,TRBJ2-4,CASSLNPTSGAKNIQYF,TGTGCCAGCAGCTTAAATCCCACTAGCGGGGCCAAAAACATTCAGTACTTC
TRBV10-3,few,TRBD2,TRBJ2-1,CAIGSAGVADEQFF,TGTGCCATCGGTTCCGCGGGGGTGGCGGATGAGCAGTTCTTC
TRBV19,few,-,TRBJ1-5,CASSILDGYSNQPQHF,TGTGCCAGTAGTATCTTGGACGGATATAGCAATCAGCCCCAGCATTTT
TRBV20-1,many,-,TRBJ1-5,CSARDSMPGFSGNQPQHF,TGCAGTGCTAGAGATTCGATGCCGGGGTTTTCGGGCAATCAGCCCCAGCATTTT
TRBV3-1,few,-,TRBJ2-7,CASRSRGHEQYF,TGTGCCAGCAGGTCGAGGGGCCACGAGCAGTACTTC
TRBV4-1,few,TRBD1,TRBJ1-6,CASSHNRGRGSPLHF,TGCGCCAGCAGCCATAACAGGGGAAGAGGATCACCCCTCCACTTT
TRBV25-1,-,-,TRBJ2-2,CASSPGEDTGELFF,TGTGCCAGCAGTCCGGGGGAGGACACCGGGGAGCTGTTTTTT
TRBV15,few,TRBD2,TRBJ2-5,CATSRDRITSGAQYF,TGTGCCACCAGCAGAGATCGAATCACTAGCGGGGCCCAGTACTTC
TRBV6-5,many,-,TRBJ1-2,CASSYSTDSYGYTF,TGTGCCAGCAGTTACTCGACGGACAGCTATGGCTACACCTTC
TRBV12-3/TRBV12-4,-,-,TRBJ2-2,CASSVSGAHTGELFF,TGTGCCAGCAGTGTGTCGGGGGCTCACACCGGGGAGCTGTTTTTT
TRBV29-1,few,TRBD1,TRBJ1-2,CSVTDRARYGYTF,TGCAGCGTAACGGACAGGGCTCGCTATGGCTACACCTTC
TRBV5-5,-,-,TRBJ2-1,CASSLGLVGSYNEQFF,TGTGCCAGCAGCTTGGGACTGGTAGGATCCTACAATGAGCAGTTCTTC
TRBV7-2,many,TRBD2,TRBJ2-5,CASSKPPGGIQETQYF,TGTGCCAGCAGTAAACCGCCGGGAGGGATTCAAGAGACCCAGTACTTC
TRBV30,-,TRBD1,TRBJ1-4,CAWSARGRVGEKLLF,TGTGCCTGGAGTGCCAGGGGGCGAGTAGGTGAAAAACTGTTATTT
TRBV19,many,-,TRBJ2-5,CASSNLQETQYF,TGTGCCAGTAGTAACCTCCAAGAGACCCAGTACTTC
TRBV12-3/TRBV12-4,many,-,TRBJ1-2,CASRSRMYGYTF,TGTGCCAGCAGAAGCCGTATGTATGGCTACACCTTC
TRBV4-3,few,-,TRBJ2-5,CASSQVWAGAETQYF,TGCGCCAGCAGCCAAGTGTGGGCCGGGGCGGAGACCCAGTACTTC
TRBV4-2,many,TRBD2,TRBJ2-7,CASSQEASGVSHEQYF,TGTGCCAGCAGCCAGGAGGCTAGCGGGGTTTCCCACGAGCAGTACTTC
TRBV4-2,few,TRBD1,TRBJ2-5,CASSQADRGRGATQYF,TGTGCCAGCAGCCAAGCGGACAGGGGACGGGGGGCGACCCAGTACTTC
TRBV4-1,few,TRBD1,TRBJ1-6,CASRRGQDNSPLHF,TGCGCCAGCCGGAGGGGACAGGACAATTCACCCCTCCACTTT
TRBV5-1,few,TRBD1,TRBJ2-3,CASSLRQGAADTQYF,TGCGCCAGCAGCTTGAGGCAGGGGGCAGCAGATACGCAGTATTTT
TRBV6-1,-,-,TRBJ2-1,CASSTPGLQGKNEQFF,TGTGCCAGCAGTACCCCGGGCCTTCAGGGAAAAAATGAGCAGTTCTTC
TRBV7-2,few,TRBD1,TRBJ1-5,CASSFGQDQPQHF,TGTGCCAGCAGCTTCGGACAGGATCAGCCCCAGCATTTT
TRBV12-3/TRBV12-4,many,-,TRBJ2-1,CASSLDIGSWGNEQFF,TGTGCCAGCAGTTTAGATATCGGTAGTTGGGGCAATGAGCAGTTCTTC
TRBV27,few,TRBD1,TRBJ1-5,CASSTQGVNQPQHF,TGTGCCAGCAGTACACAGGGGGTGAATCAGCCCCAGCATTTT
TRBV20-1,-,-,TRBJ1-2,CSARRKNGYTF,TGCAGTGCTAGACGGAAGAATGGCTACACCTTC
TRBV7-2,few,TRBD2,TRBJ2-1,CASSFSSGGGEQFF,TGTGCCAGCAGCTTTAGTAGCGGGGGGGGTGAGCAGTTCTTC
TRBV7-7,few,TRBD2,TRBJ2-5,CASSGPRGFQETQYF,TGTGCCAGCAGTGGGCCGCGGGGGTTCCAAGAGACCCAGTACTTC
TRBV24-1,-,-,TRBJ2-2,CATSDDRSANTGELFF,TGTGCCACCAGTGATGACAGATCCGCGAACACCGGGGAGCTGTTTTTT
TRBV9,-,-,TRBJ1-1,CASSSQTGAEAFF,TGTGCCAGCAGCTCCCAGACGGGGGCTGAAGCTTTCTTT
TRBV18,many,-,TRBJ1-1,CASSRRGAANTEAFF,TGTGCCAGCTCTCGAAGGGGGGCAGCGAACACTGAAGCTTTCTTT
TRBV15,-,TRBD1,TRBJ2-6,CATSRQGGFFGANVLTF,TGTGCCACCAGTCGACAGGGGGGGTTTTTTGGGGCCAACGTCCTGACTTTC
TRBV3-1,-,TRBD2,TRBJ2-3,CASSQGRGGAPDTQYF,TGTGCCAGCAGCCAAGGGCGCGGGGGGGCTCCAGATACGCAGTATTTT
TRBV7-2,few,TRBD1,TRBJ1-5,CASSLAPGQGGGQPQHF,TGTGCCAGCAGCTTAGCGCCCGGACAGGGAGGGGGTCAGCCCCAGCATTTT
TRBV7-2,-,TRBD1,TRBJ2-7,CASSLRTGNSYEQYF,TGTGCCAGCAGCTTAAGGACAGGCAATTCCTACGAGCAGTACTTC
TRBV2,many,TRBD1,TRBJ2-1,CASSGRDSSYNEQFF,TGTGCCAGCAGTGGAAGGGACAGCTCCTACAATGAGCAGTTCTTC
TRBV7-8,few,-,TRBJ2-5,CASSLKRVQETQYF,TGTGCCAGCAGCTTAAAGCGGGTACAAGAGACCCAGTACTTC
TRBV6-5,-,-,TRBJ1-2,CASSLGGEGYTF,TGTGCCAGCAGCCTGGGCGGGGAGGGCTACACCTTC
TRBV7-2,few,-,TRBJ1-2,CASSPQTLQVSVF,TGTGCCAGCAGCCCCCAAACCCTACAGGTTTCTGTGTTC
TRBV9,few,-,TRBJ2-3,CASSVGHSTDTQYF,TGTGCCAGCAGCGTAGGACACTCCACAGATACGCAGTATTTT
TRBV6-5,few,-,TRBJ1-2,CASSYSGDNYGYTF,TGTGCCAGCAGTTACTCGGGAGACAACTATGGCTACACCTTC
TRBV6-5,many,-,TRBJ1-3,CASSPGSNTIYF,TGTGCCAGCAGTCCGGGGTCAAACACCATATATTTT
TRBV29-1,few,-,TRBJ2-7,CSVPTQPSYEQYF,TGCAGCGTCCCGACACAACCCTCCTACGAGCAGTACTTC
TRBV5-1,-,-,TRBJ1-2,CASSLTGSDYGYTF,TGCGCCAGCAGCTTGACAGGATCTGACTATGGCTACACCTTC
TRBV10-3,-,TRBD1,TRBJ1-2,CAISESGQGIAGYTF,TGTGCCATCAGTGAGTCGGGACAGGGGATAGCTGGCTACACCTTC
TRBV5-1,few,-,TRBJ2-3,CASTRRGDGDTQYF,TGCGCCAGCACACGCCGGGGCGACGGAGATACGCAGTATTTT
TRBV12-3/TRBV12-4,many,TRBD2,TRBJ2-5,CASSLRASGVETQYF,TGTGCCAGCAGTCTCCGTGCTAGCGGGGTCGAGACCCAGTACTTC
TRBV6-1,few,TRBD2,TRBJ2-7,CATSAGGSSYEQYF,TGTGCCACCTCTGCTGGCGGGAGCTCCTACGAGCAGTACTTC
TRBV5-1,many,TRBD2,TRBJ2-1,CASSPGTTYNEQFF,TGCGCCAGCAGCCCCGGGACTACCTACAATGAGCAGTTCTTC
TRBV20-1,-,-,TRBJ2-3,CSPLIRGTDTQYF,TGCAGTCCCCTTATTAGGGGCACAGATACGCAGTATTTT
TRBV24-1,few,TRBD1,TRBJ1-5,CATSDLGDRGNQPQHF,TGTGCCACCAGTGATTTGGGAGACAGGGGCAATCAGCCCCAGCATTTT
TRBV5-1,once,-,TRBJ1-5,CASSLGWGGNQPQHF,TGCGCCAGCAGCTTGGGATGGGGTGGGAATCAGCCCCAGCATTTT